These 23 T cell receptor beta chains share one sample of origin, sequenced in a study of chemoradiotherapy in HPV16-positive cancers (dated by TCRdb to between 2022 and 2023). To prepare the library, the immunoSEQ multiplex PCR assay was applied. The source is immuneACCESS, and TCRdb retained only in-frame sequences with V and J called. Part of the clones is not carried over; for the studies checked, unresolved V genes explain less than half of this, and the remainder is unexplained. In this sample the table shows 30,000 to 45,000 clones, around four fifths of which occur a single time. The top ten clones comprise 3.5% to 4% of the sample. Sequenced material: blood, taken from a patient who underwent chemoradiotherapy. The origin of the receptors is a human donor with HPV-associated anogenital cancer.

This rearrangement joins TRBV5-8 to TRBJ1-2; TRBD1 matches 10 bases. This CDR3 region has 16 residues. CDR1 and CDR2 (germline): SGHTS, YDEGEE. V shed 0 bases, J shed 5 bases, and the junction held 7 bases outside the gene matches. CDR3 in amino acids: CASSLAGQGLQYGYTF. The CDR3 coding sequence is TGTGCCAGCAGCTTGGCGGGACAGGGGCTGCAATATGGCTACACCTTC.

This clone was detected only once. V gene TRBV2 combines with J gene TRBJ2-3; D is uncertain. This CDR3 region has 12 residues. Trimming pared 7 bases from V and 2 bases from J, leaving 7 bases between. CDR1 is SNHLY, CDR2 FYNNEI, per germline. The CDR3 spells CASKSNTDTQYF. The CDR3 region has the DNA TGTGCCAGCAAATCTAACACAGATACGCAGTATTTT.

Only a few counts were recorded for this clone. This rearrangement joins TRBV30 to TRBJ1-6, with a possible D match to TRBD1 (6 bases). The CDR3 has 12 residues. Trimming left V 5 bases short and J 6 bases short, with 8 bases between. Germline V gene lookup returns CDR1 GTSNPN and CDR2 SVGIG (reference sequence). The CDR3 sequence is CAWVQGNSPLHF. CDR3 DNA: TGTGCCTGGGTACAGGGTAATTCACCCCTCCACTTT.

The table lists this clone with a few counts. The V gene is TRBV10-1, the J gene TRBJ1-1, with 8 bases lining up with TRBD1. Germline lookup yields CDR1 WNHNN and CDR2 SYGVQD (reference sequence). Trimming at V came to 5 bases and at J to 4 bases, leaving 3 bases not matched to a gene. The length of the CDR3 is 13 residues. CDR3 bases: TGCGCCAGCAGTCGACAGGGGAGCACTGAAGCTTTCTTT. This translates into CASSRQGSTEAFF.

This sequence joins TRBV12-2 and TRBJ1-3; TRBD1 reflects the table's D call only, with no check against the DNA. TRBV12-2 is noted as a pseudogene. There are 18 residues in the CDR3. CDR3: CASRSAPGQAFSGNTIYF. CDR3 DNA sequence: TGTGCAAGTCGCTCTGCCCCAGGACAGGCGTTCTCTGGAAACACCATATATTTT.

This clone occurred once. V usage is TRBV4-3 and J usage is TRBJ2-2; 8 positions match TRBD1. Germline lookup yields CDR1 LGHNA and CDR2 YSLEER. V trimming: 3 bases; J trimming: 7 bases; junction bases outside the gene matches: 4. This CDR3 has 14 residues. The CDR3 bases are TGCGCCAGCAGCCACCTACAGGGGGACGGGGAGCTGTTTTTT. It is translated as CASSHLQGDGELFF.

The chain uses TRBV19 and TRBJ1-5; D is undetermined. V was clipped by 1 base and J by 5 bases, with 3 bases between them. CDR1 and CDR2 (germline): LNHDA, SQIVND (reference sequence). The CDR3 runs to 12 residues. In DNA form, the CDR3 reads TGTGCCAGTAGTATAGCCCATCAGCCCCAGCATTTT. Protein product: CASSIAHQPQHF.

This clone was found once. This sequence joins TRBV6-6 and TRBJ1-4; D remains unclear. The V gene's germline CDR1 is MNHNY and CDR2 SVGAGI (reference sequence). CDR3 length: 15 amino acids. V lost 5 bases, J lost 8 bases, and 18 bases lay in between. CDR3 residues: CASSSSGFKDEKLFF. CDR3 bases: TGTGCCAGCAGTAGCAGTGGGTTCAAGGACGAAAAACTGTTTTTT.

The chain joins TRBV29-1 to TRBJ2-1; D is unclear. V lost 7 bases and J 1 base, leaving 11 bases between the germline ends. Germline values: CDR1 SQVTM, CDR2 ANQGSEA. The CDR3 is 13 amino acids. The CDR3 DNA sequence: TGCAGCGGGTATGTAGGGTCCTACAATGAGCAGTTCTTC. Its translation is CSGYVGSYNEQFF.

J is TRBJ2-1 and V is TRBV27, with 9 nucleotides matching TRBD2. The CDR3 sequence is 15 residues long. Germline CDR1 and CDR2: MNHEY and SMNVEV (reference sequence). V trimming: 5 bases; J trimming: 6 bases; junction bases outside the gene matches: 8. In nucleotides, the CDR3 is TGTGCCAGCAGTCAGAGCGGGGGGCAAGCCAATGAGCAGTTCTTC. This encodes CASSQSGGQANEQFF.

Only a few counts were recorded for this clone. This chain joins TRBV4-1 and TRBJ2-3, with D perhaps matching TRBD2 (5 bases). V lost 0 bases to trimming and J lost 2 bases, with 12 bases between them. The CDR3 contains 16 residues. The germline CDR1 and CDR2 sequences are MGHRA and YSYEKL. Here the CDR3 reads CASSQETSGPTDTQYF. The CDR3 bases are TGCGCCAGCAGCCAAGAAACTAGTGGGCCCACAGATACGCAGTATTTT.

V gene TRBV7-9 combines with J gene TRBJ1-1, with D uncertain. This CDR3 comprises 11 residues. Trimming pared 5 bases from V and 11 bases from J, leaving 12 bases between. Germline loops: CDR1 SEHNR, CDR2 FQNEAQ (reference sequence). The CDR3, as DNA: TGTGCCAGCAGCCCCTCCTCCTGGGCTTTCTTT. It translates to CASSPSSWAFF.

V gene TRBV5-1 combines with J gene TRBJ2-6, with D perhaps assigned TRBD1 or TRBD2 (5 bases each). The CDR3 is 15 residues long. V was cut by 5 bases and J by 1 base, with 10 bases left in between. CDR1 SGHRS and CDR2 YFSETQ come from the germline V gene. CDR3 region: CASRVEGSGANVLTF. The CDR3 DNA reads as TGCGCCAGCAGGGTTGAGGGGTCTGGGGCCAACGTCCTGACTTTC.

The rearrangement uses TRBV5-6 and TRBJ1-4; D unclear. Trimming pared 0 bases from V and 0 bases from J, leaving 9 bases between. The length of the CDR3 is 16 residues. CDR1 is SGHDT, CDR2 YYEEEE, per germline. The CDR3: CASSLDPGATNEKLFF. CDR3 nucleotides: TGTGCCAGCAGCTTGGACCCTGGGGCAACTAATGAAAAACTGTTTTTT.

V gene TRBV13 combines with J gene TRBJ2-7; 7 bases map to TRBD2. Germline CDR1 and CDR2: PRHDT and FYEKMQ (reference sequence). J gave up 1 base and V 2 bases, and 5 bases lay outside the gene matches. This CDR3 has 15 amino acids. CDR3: CASSLRLALSYEQYF. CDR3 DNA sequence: TGTGCCAGCAGCTTAAGACTAGCTCTTTCCTACGAGCAGTACTTC.

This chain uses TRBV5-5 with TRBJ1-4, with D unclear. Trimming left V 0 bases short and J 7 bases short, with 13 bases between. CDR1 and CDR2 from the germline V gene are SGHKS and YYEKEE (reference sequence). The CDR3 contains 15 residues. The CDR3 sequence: CASSLASALGEKLFF. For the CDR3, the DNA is TGTGCCAGCAGCTTGGCCTCGGCCTTGGGTGAAAAACTGTTTTTT.

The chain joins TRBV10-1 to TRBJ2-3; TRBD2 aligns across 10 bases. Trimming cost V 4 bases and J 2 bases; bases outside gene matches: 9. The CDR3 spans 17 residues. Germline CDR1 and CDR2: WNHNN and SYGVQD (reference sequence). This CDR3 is CASSGGAAGGITDTQYF. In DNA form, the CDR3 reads TGCGCCAGCAGTGGCGGGGCAGCGGGGGGGATCACAGATACGCAGTATTTT.

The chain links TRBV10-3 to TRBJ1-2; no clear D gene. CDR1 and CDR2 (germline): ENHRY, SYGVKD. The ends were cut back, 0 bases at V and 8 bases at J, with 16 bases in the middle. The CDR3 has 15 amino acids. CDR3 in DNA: TGTGCCATCAGTGAGTCGCTTGCGGGAACTCAAGGCTACACCTTC. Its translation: CAISESLAGTQGYTF.

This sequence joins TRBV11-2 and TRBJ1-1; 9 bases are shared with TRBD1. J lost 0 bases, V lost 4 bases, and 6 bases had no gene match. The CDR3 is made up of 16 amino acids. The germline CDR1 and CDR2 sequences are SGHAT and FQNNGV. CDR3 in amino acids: CASSSGDRVMNTEAFF. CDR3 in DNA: TGTGCCAGCAGCTCCGGGGACAGGGTCATGAACACTGAAGCTTTCTTT. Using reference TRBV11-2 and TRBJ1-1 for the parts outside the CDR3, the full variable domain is EAGVAQSPRYKIIEKRQSVAFWCNPISGHATLYWYQQILGQGPKLLIQFQNNGVVDDSQLPKDRFSAERLKGVDSTLKIQPAKLEDSAVYLCASSSGDRVMNTEAFFGQGTRLTVV.

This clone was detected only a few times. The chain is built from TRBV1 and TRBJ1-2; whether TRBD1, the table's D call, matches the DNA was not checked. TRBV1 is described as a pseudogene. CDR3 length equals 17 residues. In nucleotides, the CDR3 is TGCACCAGCAGCCAAGATTTCAGGGACAGGGGCGATTATGGCTACACCTTC. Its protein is CTSSQDFRDRGDYGYTF.

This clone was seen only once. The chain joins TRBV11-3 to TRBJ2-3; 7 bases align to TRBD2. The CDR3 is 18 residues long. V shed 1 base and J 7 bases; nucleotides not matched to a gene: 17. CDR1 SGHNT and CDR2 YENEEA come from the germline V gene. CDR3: CASSLGLPGRVGGNTQYF. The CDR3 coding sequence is TGTGCCAGCAGCTTAGGCCTCCCTGGACGGGTGGGGGGGAATACGCAGTATTTT.

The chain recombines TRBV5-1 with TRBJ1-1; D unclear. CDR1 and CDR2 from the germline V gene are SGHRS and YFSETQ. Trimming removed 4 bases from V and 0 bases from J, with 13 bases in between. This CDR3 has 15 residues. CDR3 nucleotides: TGCGCCAGCAGCCCCATGAGTCCCCTGAACACTGAAGCTTTCTTT. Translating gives CASSPMSPLNTEAFF.

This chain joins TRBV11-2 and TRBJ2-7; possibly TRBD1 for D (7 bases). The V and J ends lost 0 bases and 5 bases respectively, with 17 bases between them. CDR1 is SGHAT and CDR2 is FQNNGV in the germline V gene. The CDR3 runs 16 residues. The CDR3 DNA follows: TGTGCCAGCAGCTTAGAGTTCGCAGGGGGGTTCCACGAGCAGTACTTC. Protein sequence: CASSLEFAGGFHEQYF. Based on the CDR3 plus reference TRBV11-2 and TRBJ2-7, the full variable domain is EAGVAQSPRYKIIEKRQSVAFWCNPISGHATLYWYQQILGQGPKLLIQFQNNGVVDDSQLPKDRFSAERLKGVDSTLKIQPAKLEDSAVYLCASSLEFAGGFHEQYFGPGTRLTVT.